This T cell receptor (beta chain) was obtained from a study of blood T cell repertoires in COVID-19. Study at large: Donors in the United States, Italy and Spain gave samples during acute or convalescent COVID-19. PBMCs, B-cell-depleted T cells, or T cells were the source of the cDNA or gDNA that made up the material.

As originally analysed: The assay estimated nucleated cells by amplifying reference gene primers. Libraries were prepared by immunoSEQ multiplex PCR; TCRdb keeps only in-frame clonotypes and omits some of them. The V and J calls and clone size were taken over from that table, and D and trimming were inferred from the DNA. The sample lists some 77,000 clones; about 90% were seen once. Sample: peripheral blood. The receptor's source is a woman older than 75 with active or convalescent COVID-19.

CDR3 protein: CASSRDRTGMDSPLHF. For the CDR3, the DNA is TGTGCCAGCAGCCGTGACAGGACGGGCATGGATTCACCCCTCCACTTT. The chain carries TRBV7-2 and TRBJ1-6; D is perhaps TRBD1 (6 bases). CDR1 is SGHTA and CDR2 is FQGNSA in the germline V gene. V was cut by 5 bases and J by 8 bases, with 19 bases left in between. The CDR3 is 16 residues long.